A single sample gave rise to the 5 T cell receptor beta chains below, sequenced in a study of blood T cell repertoires in COVID-19. Profiling relied on immunoSEQ multiplex PCR, and the TCRdb table lists in-frame clones only, not all of them. This sample has 200,000 to 250,000 clones, with approximately 84% found just once. The sequencing sample was made of peripheral blood. These receptors originate from an elderly woman with COVID-19, enrolled during active disease.

The chain employs TRBV18 and TRBJ1-1; D remains unclear. The CDR3 sequence is 14 residues long. V lost 3 bases and J 3 bases, leaving 11 bases between the germline ends. Germline V gives CDR1 KGHSH, CDR2 LQKENI. CDR3 loop: CASSPTGKDTEAFF. CDR3 in DNA: TGTGCCAGCTCACCCACGGGGAAGGACACTGAAGCTTTCTTT.

The chain joins TRBV3-1 (or the pseudogene TRBV3-2) to TRBJ1-4, with D perhaps matching TRBD1 (6 bases). Looked up from germline, CDR1 is LGHDT and CDR2 is YNNKEL (reference sequence). This CDR3 region has 15 residues. Trimming took 2 bases from V and 7 from J, leaving 14 bases between them. The CDR3, as DNA: TGTGCCAGCAGCCAACTAACAGGGACCGGTGAAAAACTGTTTTTT. It encodes CASSQLTGTGEKLFF.

This clone appeared a single time. The chain uses TRBV18 and TRBJ1-6, with 7 bases lining up with TRBD1. Trimming at V came to 6 bases and at J to 6 bases, leaving 17 bases not matched to a gene. The CDR3 runs 18 residues. From germline, CDR1 is KGHSH and CDR2 LQKENI. The DNA for the CDR3 is TGTGCCAGCTCCGACCAGATAGGGACAGCCAGCAGTAATTCACCCCTCCACTTT. This translates into CASSDQIGTASSNSPLHF.

The chain uses TRBV6-5 and TRBJ2-1; D is possibly TRBD1 (5 bases). Germline CDR1 MNHEY, CDR2 SVGAGI. Trimming removed 6 bases from V and 6 bases from J, with 18 bases in between. This CDR3 comprises 15 residues. The DNA for the CDR3 is TGTGCCAGCAGCTCGCCACAGGTGGCTTTCAATGAGCAGTTCTTC. This translates into CASSSPQVAFNEQFF.

The V gene is TRBV6-1, the J gene TRBJ1-6, with no clear D. The CDR3 runs 18 residues. The germline V gene has CDR1 MNHNS and CDR2 SASEGT. V dropped 1 base and J dropped 0 bases, with 13 bases sitting between them. The CDR3, as DNA: TGTGCCAGCAGTGAAGGGTCGATGAGCGGCTCCTATAATTCACCCCTCCACTTT. Translation: CASSEGSMSGSYNSPLHF.